The rows below give T cell receptor beta chains drawn from one sample of a study of spatial heterogeneity in lung cancer. TCRdb redid the calling of the 5' RACE reads with MiXCR, one entry per CDR3 protein. Among approximately 29,000 distinct CDR3 sequences listed, approximately 8.1% were seen once. Sequenced here: PBMCs, sampled at surgery. Receptors were obtained from a female donor with early-stage non-small cell lung cancer. Both conserved end residues are part of each CDR3. A D gene is named only where the DNA matches it firmly. For some rows the clone size is stated as once, few or many, or as a class when expanded; others skip it.

clone size,J gene,V gene,D gene,CDR3 DNA,CDR3 protein
few,TRBJ2-1,TRBV14,-,TGTGCCAGCAGCCGCGGGCTTGTGGAGTTCTTC,CASSRGLVEFF
-,TRBJ2-2,TRBV20-1,-,TGCAGTGCTAGAGGGCAGGTCGGGGACACCGGGGAGCTGTTTTTT,CSARGQVGDTGELFF
few,TRBJ1-6,TRBV5-5,-,TGTGCCAGCAGCCTGGAACCTAATTCACCCCTCCACTTT,CASSLEPNSPLHF
-,TRBJ1-1,TRBV27,-,TGTGCCAGCAGTTTACGCCCGAACACTGAAGCTTTCTTT,CASSLRPNTEAFF
few,TRBJ1-6,TRBV6-1,-,TGTGCCAGCAGTGAAAGGACGGGAGGTAGTTCACCCCTCCACTTT,CASSERTGGSSPLHF
many,TRBJ2-5,TRBV21-1,-,TGTGCCAGCACCTACATAAGACAGGAAAACTTC,CASTYIRQENF
few,TRBJ2-4,TRBV7-2,TRBD2,TGTGCCAGCAGCTTAGGTCTTAAGCGGGAGAATGCCTTTCAGTACTTC,CASSLGLKRENAFQYF
many,TRBJ2-3,TRBV24-1,TRBD2,TGTGCCACCAGTAGTTGGAGCGGGACCTCAGATACGCAGTATTTT,CATSSWSGTSDTQYF
few,TRBJ1-3,TRBV6-5,-,TGTGCCAGCAGTCCACAGCTTTCCTCTGGAAACACCATATATTTT,CASSPQLSSGNTIYF
-,TRBJ2-2,TRBV11-2,TRBD1,TGTGCCAGCAGCATGCCGGGACAGGGGGCGAGGGAGCTGTTTTTT,CASSMPGQGARELFF
many,TRBJ1-1,TRBV12-3/TRBV12-4,-,TGTGCCAGCAGTCAATGGCCCAGGGAGGACGCTGAAGCTTTCTTT,CASSQWPREDAEAFF
many,TRBJ1-2,TRBV25-1,-,TGTGCCAGCAGTGAATCCGGGGCTAACTATGGCTACACCTTC,CASSESGANYGYTF
many,TRBJ2-5,TRBV6-5,-,TGTGCCAGCAGCCGTCACAGTGTACAAGAGACCCAGTACTTC,CASSRHSVQETQYF
many,TRBJ1-5,TRBV6-2/TRBV6-3,-,TGTGCCAGCAGACAAGACAGTCCGGGTCAGCCCCAGCATTTT,CASRQDSPGQPQHF
-,TRBJ1-2,TRBV10-3,-,TGTGCCATCAGTGACCTTAGAAGGAACTATGGCTACACCTTC,CAISDLRRNYGYTF
medium-sized,TRBJ2-3,TRBV27,-,TGTGCCAGCAGTCCGTTGAATTCAGATACGCAGTATTTT,CASSPLNSDTQYF
many,TRBJ2-3,TRBV28,-,TGTGCCAGCAGTTTCTTGGGGAGTGGCACAGATACGCAGTATTTT,CASSFLGSGTDTQYF
many,TRBJ1-2,TRBV7-9,-,TGTGCCAGCAGCACGCGACAGTCCCATGGCTACACCTTC,CASSTRQSHGYTF
many,TRBJ2-1,TRBV24-1,-,TGTGCCACCACTGGCCGTGGCCGCAATGAGCAGTTCTTC,CATTGRGRNEQFF
few,TRBJ2-7,TRBV10-3,TRBD1,TGTGCCATCAGTCTTCGGACAGGCGGGTACGAGCAGTACTTC,CAISLRTGGYEQYF
-,TRBJ1-1,TRBV28,-,TGTGCCAGCAGTTTATTAGGAGGCACTGAAGCTTTCTTT,CASSLLGGTEAFF
few,TRBJ2-1,TRBV7-2,TRBD2,TGTGCCAGCAGCATCACCGGGACTAGCGGGACCAATGAGCAGTTCTTC,CASSITGTSGTNEQFF
many,TRBJ2-1,TRBV27,TRBD2,TGTGCCAGCAGTTTGAAACCAATCCGGACTAGCGGGAGCAAGCAGTTCTTC,CASSLKPIRTSGSKQFF
few,TRBJ2-1,TRBV5-1,TRBD2,TGCGCCAGCAGCGGGCTAGCGGGAGGGCCAAATGAGCAGTTCTTC,CASSGLAGGPNEQFF
many,TRBJ1-1,TRBV10-3,-,TGTGCCACCTCCGGCGAGACTGAAGCTTTCTTT,CATSGETEAFF
medium-sized,TRBJ1-5,TRBV15,TRBD1,TGTGCCACCAGAGCGGACAGGGGACAGCCCCAGCATTTT,CATRADRGQPQHF
many,TRBJ2-2,TRBV6-1,-,TGTGCCAGCAGAAACGGGGGAAACACCGGGGAGCTGTTTTTT,CASRNGGNTGELFF
-,TRBJ1-2,TRBV20-1,TRBD1,TGCAGTGCTGAACTTGGCGGGACAGAGGATCTCTATGGCTACACCTTC,CSAELGGTEDLYGYTF
many,TRBJ2-5,TRBV28,TRBD1,TGTGCCAGCAGTCAGGGGACAGGACCTCAAGAGACCCAGTACTTC,CASSQGTGPQETQYF
-,TRBJ2-1,TRBV27,-,TGTGCCAGCAGTTTAAGGAGGCCCCTTCCCTACAATGAGCAGTTCTTC,CASSLRRPLPYNEQFF
many,TRBJ2-3,TRBV19,-,TGTGCCAGTAGTACCGGAGCGGGCACAGATACGCAGTATTTT,CASSTGAGTDTQYF
many,TRBJ1-5,TRBV6-1,-,TGTGCCAGCAGTGAAGCGCTTACTCATCAGCCCCAGCATTTT,CASSEALTHQPQHF
-,TRBJ2-1,TRBV2,TRBD1,TGTGCCAGCAAGATTTCCGGGACAGGGTGCAATGAGCAGTTCTTC,CASKISGTGCNEQFF
many,TRBJ2-5,TRBV7-2,-,TGTGCCAGCAGCTTAGGGGGATCCCTGGAGACCCAGTACTTC,CASSLGGSLETQYF
many,TRBJ1-1,TRBV6-2/TRBV6-3,-,TGTGCCAGCAGTTACCTAGGCACTGAAGCTTTCTTT,CASSYLGTEAFF
-,TRBJ2-2,TRBV3-1,-,TGTGCCAGCAGGCCCTCAGGAGCCGGGGAGCTGTTTTTT,CASRPSGAGELFF
many,TRBJ1-4,TRBV3-1,TRBD1,TGTGCCAGCAGCCAAGAGGACAGGGGGCGGGAAAAACTGTTTTTT,CASSQEDRGREKLFF
many,TRBJ2-3,TRBV5-5,-,TGTGCCAGCAGCCAGGTGGAGGTATTAGTTCATACGCAGTATTTT,CASSQVEVLVHTQYF
few,TRBJ2-3,TRBV6-1,TRBD2,TGTGCCAGCGTACCGGGACTAGCAGCTAGCACAGATACGCAGTATTTT,CASVPGLAASTDTQYF
many,TRBJ2-7,TRBV7-9,TRBD2,TGTGCCAGCAGCACCCGGACTAGCGGGGCTACCTACGAGCAGTACTTC,CASSTRTSGATYEQYF
many,TRBJ2-1,TRBV2,TRBD1,TGTGCCAGCAATCCTACAGGGGCCAGCTCCTACAATGAGCAGTTCTTC,CASNPTGASSYNEQFF
few,TRBJ1-5,TRBV2,-,TGTGCCAGCAGTGATCTAAGCAATCAGCCCCAGCATTTT,CASSDLSNQPQHF
many,TRBJ1-2,TRBV7-9,TRBD1,TGTGCCAGCAGCCCTAGCAGGGGGCAGCCAGCTAACTATGGCTACACCTTC,CASSPSRGQPANYGYTF
many,TRBJ1-1,TRBV20-1,-,TGCAGTGCTAGATCGGTTGAGGGCTTAGCTGAAGCTTTCTTT,CSARSVEGLAEAFF
-,TRBJ1-4,TRBV2,-,TGTGCCAGCAGTCCTTCTGGAAGGGGCGAAAAACTGTTTTTT,CASSPSGRGEKLFF
many,TRBJ1-2,TRBV18,TRBD1,TGTGCCAGCTCACTGGACAGGGGGCCGGACGGCTACACCTTC,CASSLDRGPDGYTF
many,TRBJ2-1,TRBV5-1,TRBD2,TGCGCCAGCAGCTTGAGGGGTGCGGGAGGGCCCAGCGATGAGCAGTTCTTC,CASSLRGAGGPSDEQFF